This TCR beta chain was recorded in a study of T cell repertoires in cytomegalovirus infection. The CDR3 contains 14 residues. Germline CDR1 is ENHRY and CDR2 is SYGVKD. Trimming pared 0 bases from V and 8 bases from J, leaving 10 bases between. The study's findings and limits: The ex vivo response was dominated by HLA-C-restricted CMV-specific TCR beta clonotypes.

To note about this clonotype: Its cognate antigen is unknown.

TCRdb itself ran the reads through MiXCR, one entry per CDR3 protein. The sample records fewer than 900,000 distinct CDR3 sequences, about 28% being singletons. The sequencing used cultured CD8+ T cells from PBMCs, collected from culture after CMV antigen stimulation. The sequence was obtained from a human donor in good health (CMV status not recorded). Some clones in this sample may be carry-over from other donors' samples. The chain joins TRBV10-3 to TRBJ1-4; D gene uncertain. CDR3 sequence (DNA): TGTGCCATCAGTGAGTCGACTGCGGGGGAAAAACTGTTTTTT. Translating it yields CAISESTAGEKLFF.